This entry features one T cell receptor (beta chain) sequence. Its specificity is unknown. This sample stems from a study of cytomegalovirus exposure and HLA in healthy donors. Study results and limitations: Reportedly, a later analysis found an Asian-associated ancestry cluster had fewer N-insertions than the approximately 670-donor mean.

PCR involved 60 Vbeta and 13 Jbeta primers. The table came from immunoSEQ multiplex PCR; TCRdb's copy has only in-frame clones and leaves some out. The data show more than 95,000 clones, with around a tenth seen just once and around 5.9% held by the top ten. The sample taken for sequencing was PBMCs. This TCR was recovered from a man aged 35 to 55 in good health and CMV-seropositive.

CDR3 nucleotides: TGTGCCAGCAGCAATACCCTTGGTAGCGGGACAACAGATACGCAGTATTTT. Its protein product is CASSNTLGSGTTDTQYF. The chain carries TRBV4-2 and TRBJ2-3; TRBD2 aligns across 8 bases. J lost 3 bases, V lost 5 bases, and 13 bases had no gene match. Looked up from germline, CDR1 is LGHNA and CDR2 is YNFKEQ. CDR3 length: 17 residues.